Listed below are T cell receptor beta chains from one sample, sequenced in a study of T cells after posttransplantation cyclophosphamide. Clones were sequenced by immunoSEQ multiplex PCR, and TCRdb holds only the in-frame ones, with some missing. The sample records 11,000 or so clones, 75% to 95% being singletons. Sequencing used PBMCs, obtained after allogeneic stem cell transplant with posttransplant cyclophosphamide. The receptor set was obtained from a female patient younger than 45 who received an allogeneic stem cell transplant from an unrelated donor, was CMV-positive, and had no GVHD. The graft donor may have contributed some T cells. The CDR3 runs from the conserved cysteine through the conserved F or W. D genes are given only for firm matches. The size entry is marked missing in some rows and otherwise reads once, few, many or a size class.

NA | TRBJ2-5 | NA | TRBV6-1 | TGTGCCAGCAGTGTCAGGGCCAGGGAGACCCAGTACTTC | CASSVRARETQYF
NA | TRBJ2-1 | NA | TRBV28 | TGTGCCAGCACTTCGGGGGTAAAGGAGCAGTTCTTC | CASTSGVKEQFF
TRBD2 | TRBJ2-7 | NA | TRBV14 | TGTGCCAGCAGCCAAGATATCGCTAGCGGGGGACTAGGGTTATACGAGCAGTACTTC | CASSQDIASGGLGLYEQYF
NA | TRBJ2-3 | NA | TRBV30 | TGTGCCTGGGGGGGGGATACGCAGTATTTT | CAWGGDTQYF
TRBD1 | TRBJ2-7 | NA | TRBV25-1 | TGTGCCAGCAGTGCGGGACAGGGGATCTACGAGCAGTACTTC | CASSAGQGIYEQYF
NA | TRBJ2-5 | once | TRBV18 | TGTGCCAGCTCACCTACAGGGTCTCAAGAGACCCAGTACTTC | CASSPTGSQETQYF
NA | TRBJ1-2 | NA | TRBV2 | TGTGCCAGCAGCTGGTCAGCCCAGGTCTATGGCTACACCTTC | CASSWSAQVYGYTF
TRBD1 | TRBJ1-5 | NA | TRBV19 | TGTGCCAGTCACGGGACAGGGGGCCTGAATCAGCCCCAGCATTTT | CASHGTGGLNQPQHF
TRBD2 | TRBJ2-1 | NA | TRBV9 | TGTGCCAGCAGCCCCCCTAGCGGGAGACAGAATGAGCAGTTCTTC | CASSPPSGRQNEQFF
NA | TRBJ1-6 | few | TRBV6-1 | TGTGCCAGCAGTGTTGGCTGGGGGGAGACACCCCTCCACTTT | CASSVGWGETPLHF
TRBD1 | TRBJ2-7 | NA | TRBV29-1 | TGCAGCGTTGTTGGGCAGGGGGCATACGAGCAGTACTTC | CSVVGQGAYEQYF